This T cell receptor beta chain emerged from a study of T cell changes during pregnancy in multiple sclerosis. This CDR3 has 12 residues. Trimming removed 3 bases from V and 8 bases from J, with 8 bases in between. CDR1 is LNHDA, CDR2 SQIVND, per germline (reference sequence). Profiling relied on immunoSEQ multiplex PCR, and the TCRdb table lists in-frame clones only, not all of them. Here the sample spans about 130,000 clones, 96% being singletons. The source was peripheral blood, collected after pregnancy. The origin of this receptor is a female donor with multiple sclerosis, enrolled in a pregnancy study. The V gene is TRBV19, the J gene TRBJ2-1, with D unresolved. The CDR3 spells CASSIGLDEQFF. CDR3 DNA sequence: TGTGCCAGTAGTATCGGGTTGGATGAGCAGTTCTTC.